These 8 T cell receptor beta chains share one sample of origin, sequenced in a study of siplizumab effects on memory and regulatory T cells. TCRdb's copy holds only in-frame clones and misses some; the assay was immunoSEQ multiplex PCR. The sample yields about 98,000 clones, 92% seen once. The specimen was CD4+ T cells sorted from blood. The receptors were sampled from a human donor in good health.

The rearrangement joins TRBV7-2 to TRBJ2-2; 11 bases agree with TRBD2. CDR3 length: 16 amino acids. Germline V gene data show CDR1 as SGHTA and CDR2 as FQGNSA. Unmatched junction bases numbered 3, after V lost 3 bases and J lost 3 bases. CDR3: CASSFISGRDTGELFF. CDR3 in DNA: TGTGCCAGCAGCTTTATTAGCGGGAGGGACACCGGGGAGCTGTTTTTT.

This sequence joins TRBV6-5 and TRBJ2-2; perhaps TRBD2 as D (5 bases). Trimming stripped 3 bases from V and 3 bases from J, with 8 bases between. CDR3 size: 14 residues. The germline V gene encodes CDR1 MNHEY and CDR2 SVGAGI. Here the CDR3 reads CASSYGSDTGELFF. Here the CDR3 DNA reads TGTGCCAGCAGTTATGGGAGTGACACCGGGGAGCTGTTTTTT.

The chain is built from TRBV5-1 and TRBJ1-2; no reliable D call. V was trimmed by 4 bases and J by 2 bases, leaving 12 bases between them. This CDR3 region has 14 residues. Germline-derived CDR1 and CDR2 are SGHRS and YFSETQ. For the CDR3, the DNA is TGCGCCAGCAGCCCGGACGCGGGGAACTATGGCTACACCTTC. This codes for CASSPDAGNYGYTF.

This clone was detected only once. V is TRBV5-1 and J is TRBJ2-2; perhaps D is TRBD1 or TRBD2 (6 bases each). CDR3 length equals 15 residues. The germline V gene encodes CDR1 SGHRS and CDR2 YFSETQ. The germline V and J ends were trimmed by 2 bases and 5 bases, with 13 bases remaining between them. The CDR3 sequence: CASSFDRGQTGELFF. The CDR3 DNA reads TGCGCCAGCAGCTTCGATCGGGGGCAGACCGGGGAGCTGTTTTTT.

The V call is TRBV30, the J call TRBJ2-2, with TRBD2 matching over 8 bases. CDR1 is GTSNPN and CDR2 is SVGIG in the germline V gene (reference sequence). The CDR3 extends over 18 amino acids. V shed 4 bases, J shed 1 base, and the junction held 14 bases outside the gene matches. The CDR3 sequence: CAWNRGGSPVGNTGELFF. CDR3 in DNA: TGTGCCTGGAATCGGGGGGGCTCCCCGGTGGGGAACACCGGGGAGCTGTTTTTT.

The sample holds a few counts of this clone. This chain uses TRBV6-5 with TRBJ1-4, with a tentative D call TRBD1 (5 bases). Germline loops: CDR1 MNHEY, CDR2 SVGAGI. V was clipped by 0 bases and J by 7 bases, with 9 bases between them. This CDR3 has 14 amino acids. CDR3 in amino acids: CASSYSRGSEKLFF. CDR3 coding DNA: TGTGCCAGCAGTTACTCGCGGGGGAGTGAAAAACTGTTTTTT.

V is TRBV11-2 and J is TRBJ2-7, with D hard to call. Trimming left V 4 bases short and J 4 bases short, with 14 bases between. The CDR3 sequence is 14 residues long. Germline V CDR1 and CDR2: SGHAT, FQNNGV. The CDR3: CASSSLRNNYEQYF. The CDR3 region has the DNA TGTGCCAGCAGCTCTCTTCGAAACAATTACGAGCAGTACTTC.

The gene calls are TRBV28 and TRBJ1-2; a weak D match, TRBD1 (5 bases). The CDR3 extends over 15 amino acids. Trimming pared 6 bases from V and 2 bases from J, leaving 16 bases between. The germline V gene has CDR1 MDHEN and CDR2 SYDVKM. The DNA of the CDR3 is TGTGCCAGCAGCGGAACTTTTGGGACCAACTATGGCTACACCTTC. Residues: CASSGTFGTNYGYTF.